This T cell receptor (beta chain) was sequenced for a study of CD8 T cells in Susac syndrome. Study-wide results and caveats: The CD4+ T cell repertoires, which came from Susac syndrome patients, showed no sign of clonal expansion.

CD8+ and CD4+ T cells from blood underwent TCR beta sequencing. Negative magnetic isolation gave CD8+ and CD4+ cells; FACS enriched CD8+ TEMRA. CDR1 and CDR2 (germline): KGHSH, LQKENI. Trimming pared 4 bases from V and 3 bases from J, leaving 11 bases between. The length of the CDR3 is 14 residues. The RNA, about 0.45 to 1 ug, was put through reverse transcription using random hexamers. TCRdb called the immunoSEQ multiplex PCR reads again in MiXCR, with one record for every CDR3 protein. The sample holds around 180,000 distinct CDR3 sequences, 94% seen once. This clonotype has a single count. Antigen specificity is unknown.

The sequencing sample was made of CD4+ T cells from PBMCs. This sequence joins TRBV18 and TRBJ2-3; D gene ambiguous. The receptor was isolated from a human donor with Susac syndrome. Here the CDR3 DNA reads TGTGCCAGCTCACTCAACATAAAAACAGATACGCAGTATTTT. Protein: CASSLNIKTDTQYF.